Only one count was recorded for the clone carrying this TCR beta chain. As yet, its antigen is unknown. Germline lookup yields CDR1 LNHNV and CDR2 YYDKDF (reference sequence). The CDR3 runs to 13 residues. With 3 bases removed from V and 2 bases from J, the gap between germline ends came to 5 bases. This specimen comes from a study of T cell responses to AZD1222 COVID-19 vaccine. The repertoire was sequenced with immunoSEQ multiplex PCR; TCRdb's copy has only in-frame clones and lacks some. The table has over 120,000 clones, roughly 88% seen once. Study results and caveats: No repertoire was sampled before or during the peak T cell response, only after it. Among spike-specific TCRs, nearly half reportedly target unmutated variant regions. Females made up more of the donors, who were largely white British, and clonal diversity may have come out too low.

The chain is built from TRBV15 and TRBJ1-5; D not resolved. The sequence came from an adult who received the MenACWY meningococcal vaccine as a control. The specimen comprised peripheral blood, sampled 28 days after the second dose of the MenACWY control vaccine. CDR3 coding DNA: TGTGCCACCAGCAGGGGTGGCAATCAGCCCCAGCATTTT. Amino acid sequence: CATSRGGNQPQHF. Complete variable domain (other parts from reference TRBV15 and TRBJ1-5): DAMVIQNPRYQVTQFGKPVTLSCSQTLNHNVMYWYQQKSSQAPKLLFHYYDKDFNNEADTPDNFQSRRPNTSFCFLDIRSPGLGDTAMYLCATSRGGNQPQHFGDGTRLSIL.